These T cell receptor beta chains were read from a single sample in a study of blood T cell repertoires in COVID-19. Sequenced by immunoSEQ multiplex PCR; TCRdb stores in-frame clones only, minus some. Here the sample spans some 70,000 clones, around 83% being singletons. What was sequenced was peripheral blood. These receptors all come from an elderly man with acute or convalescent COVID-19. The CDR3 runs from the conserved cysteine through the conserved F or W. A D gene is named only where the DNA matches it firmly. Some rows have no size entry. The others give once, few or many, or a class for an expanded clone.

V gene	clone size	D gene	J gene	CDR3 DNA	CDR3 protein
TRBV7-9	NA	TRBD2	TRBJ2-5	TGTGCCACCCCGGGCGGGGAGGGCCAAGAGACCCAGTACTTC	CATPGGEGQETQYF
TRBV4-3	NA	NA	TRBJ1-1	TGCGCCAGCAGCCGCAACCTCGTAGTCACTGAAGCTTTCTTT	CASSRNLVVTEAFF
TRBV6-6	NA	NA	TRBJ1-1	TGTGCCAGTACCAGGGTGGGCACTGAAGCTTTCTTT	CASTRVGTEAFF
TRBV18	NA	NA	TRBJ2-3	TGTGCCAGCTCACTAAGCTACTCCGGCACAGATACGCAGTATTTT	CASSLSYSGTDTQYF
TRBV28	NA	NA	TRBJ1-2	TGTGCCAGCACCCCTGGGGGACAACCGTATGGCTACACCTTC	CASTPGGQPYGYTF
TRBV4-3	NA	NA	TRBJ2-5	TGCGCCAGCAGCCAAATTATCGCCCGCAGGGGTGTGGAGACCCAGTACTTC	CASSQIIARRGVETQYF
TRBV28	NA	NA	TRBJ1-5	TGTGCCAGCATCGGAGGGATTGATCAGCCCCAGCATTTT	CASIGGIDQPQHF
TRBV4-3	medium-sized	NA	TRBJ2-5	TGCGCCAGCAGCCAAGATAGGAGGCTGGAGACCCAGTACTTC	CASSQDRRLETQYF
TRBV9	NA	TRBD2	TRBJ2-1	TGTGCCAGCAGCTTCAGCGGGGGACGCTACAATGAGCAGTTCTTC	CASSFSGGRYNEQFF
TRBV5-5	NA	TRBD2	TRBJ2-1	TGTGCCAGCACCCTGGGACTATCCCCTTACAATGAGCAGTTCTTC	CASTLGLSPYNEQFF
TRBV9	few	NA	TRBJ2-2	TGTGCCAGCAGCCCAAGTAGCTCGGTTGGCGGGGAGCTGTTTTTT	CASSPSSSVGGELFF
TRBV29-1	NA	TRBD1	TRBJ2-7	TGCAGCGCGTGGGACAGTGGGCGCGAGCAGTACTTC	CSAWDSGREQYF
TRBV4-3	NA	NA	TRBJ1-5	TGCGCCAGCAGCCCGGGAATGGGGAATCAGCCCCAGCATTTT	CASSPGMGNQPQHF
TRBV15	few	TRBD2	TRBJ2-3	TGTGCCACCAGCAGAGAGTCGTTCCGTAGCGGGAGTACAGATACGCAGTATTTT	CATSRESFRSGSTDTQYF
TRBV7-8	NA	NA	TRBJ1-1	TGTGCCAGCAGCTTAAGTTCAGGCATGAACACTGAAGCTTTCTTT	CASSLSSGMNTEAFF
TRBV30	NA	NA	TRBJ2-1	TGTGCCTGGAGTACTTTGGGGGGGGGCGCGGACAATGAGCAGTTCTTC	CAWSTLGGGADNEQFF
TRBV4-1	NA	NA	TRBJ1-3	TGCGCCAGCAGCCAGGGAGGGACGGCGTCTGGAAACACCATATATTTT	CASSQGGTASGNTIYF
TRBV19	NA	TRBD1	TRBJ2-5	TGTGCCAGTAGAGGGACAGGGGAGGAGACCCAGTACTTC	CASRGTGEETQYF
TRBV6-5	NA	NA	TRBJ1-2	TGTGCCACCAGCCTACACAGGGATCGTTATGGCTACACCTTC	CATSLHRDRYGYTF
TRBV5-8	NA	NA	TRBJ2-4	TGTGCCAGCAGCTTGGCAGGGGTGAACATTCAGTACTTC	CASSLAGVNIQYF
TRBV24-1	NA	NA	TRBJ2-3	TGTGCCACCGCCAGTGGAGTATCCGATACGCAGTATTTT	CATASGVSDTQYF
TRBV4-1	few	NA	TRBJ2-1	TGCGCCAGCAGCCAGGCCCGTTACAATGAGCAGTTCTTC	CASSQARYNEQFF
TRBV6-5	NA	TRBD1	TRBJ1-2	TGTGCCAGCAGTTCCGGACAGGGATCCTATGGCTACACCTTC	CASSSGQGSYGYTF
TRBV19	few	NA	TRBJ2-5	TGTGCCAGTAGTATACAGATACAAGAGACCCAGTACTTC	CASSIQIQETQYF
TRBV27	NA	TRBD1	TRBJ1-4	TGTGCCAGCAGTCCACAGGGGAGCACTAATGAAAAACTGTTTTTT	CASSPQGSTNEKLFF
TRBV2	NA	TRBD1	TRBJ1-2	TGTGCCAGCAATCGAGAACAGGGGGCTTTTGGCTACACCTTC	CASNREQGAFGYTF
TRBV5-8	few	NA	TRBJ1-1	TGTGCCAGCAGCTTGGGCCAGGGGCCTAACACTGAAGCTTTCTTT	CASSLGQGPNTEAFF
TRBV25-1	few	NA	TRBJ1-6	TGTGCCACATCGAGGGCTCTTGCTTCACCCCTCCACTTT	CATSRALASPLHF
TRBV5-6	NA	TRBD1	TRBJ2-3	TGTGCCAGCATCGGGGACAGCTACACAGATACGCAGTATTTT	CASIGDSYTDTQYF
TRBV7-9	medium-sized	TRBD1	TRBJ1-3	TGTGCCAGCAGCCCAGCCGGACAGGGTTTAAACACCATATATTTT	CASSPAGQGLNTIYF
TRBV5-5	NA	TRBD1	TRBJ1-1	TGTGCCAGCAGCTTGTGGGACAGGAGAGGTACTGAAGCTTTCTTT	CASSLWDRRGTEAFF
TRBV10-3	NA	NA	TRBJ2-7	TGTGCCATCAGTGAGTTCGGGACAATGTCGACGGGCGAGCAGTACTTC	CAISEFGTMSTGEQYF
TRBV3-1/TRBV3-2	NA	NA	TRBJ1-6	TGTGCCAGCAGCCAAGTGGGGGCGCGTAATTCACCCCTCCACTTT	CASSQVGARNSPLHF
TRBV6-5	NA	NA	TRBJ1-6	TGTGCCAGCAGTAGACAGCGGGATAATTCACCCCTCCACTTT	CASSRQRDNSPLHF
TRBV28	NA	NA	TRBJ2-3	TGTGCCAGCAGTTTGAGTACCCTCCGGGCAGATACGCAGTATTTT	CASSLSTLRADTQYF
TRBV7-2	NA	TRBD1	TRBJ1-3	TGTGCCAGCACCGTACAGGGGGTCGGAAACACCATATATTTT	CASTVQGVGNTIYF
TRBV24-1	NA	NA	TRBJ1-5	TGTGCCACCAGTGAAGGAAAAGGGGGAGTCTACCAGCCCCAGCATTTT	CATSEGKGGVYQPQHF
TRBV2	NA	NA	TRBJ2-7	TGTGCCAGCTCCCTCGGGATCTACGAGCAGTACTTC	CASSLGIYEQYF
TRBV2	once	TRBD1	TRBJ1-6	TGTGCCAGCAGTCCTCAGGGGGTTAATTCACCCCTCCACTTT	CASSPQGVNSPLHF
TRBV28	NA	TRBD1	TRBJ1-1	TGTGCCAGCAGTCCCAGTGGCAGGGGGCACACTGAAGCTTTCTTT	CASSPSGRGHTEAFF
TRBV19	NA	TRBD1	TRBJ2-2	TGTGCCAGTAGACCGGGACAGGGACCCGGGGAGCTGTTTTTT	CASRPGQGPGELFF
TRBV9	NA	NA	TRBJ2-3	TGTGCCAGCACCGTACGGGGTTCCAACACAGATACGCAGTATTTT	CASTVRGSNTDTQYF
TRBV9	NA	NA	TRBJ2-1	TGTGCCAGCAGCGTAGGGACTACTGAGCAGTTCTTC	CASSVGTTEQFF